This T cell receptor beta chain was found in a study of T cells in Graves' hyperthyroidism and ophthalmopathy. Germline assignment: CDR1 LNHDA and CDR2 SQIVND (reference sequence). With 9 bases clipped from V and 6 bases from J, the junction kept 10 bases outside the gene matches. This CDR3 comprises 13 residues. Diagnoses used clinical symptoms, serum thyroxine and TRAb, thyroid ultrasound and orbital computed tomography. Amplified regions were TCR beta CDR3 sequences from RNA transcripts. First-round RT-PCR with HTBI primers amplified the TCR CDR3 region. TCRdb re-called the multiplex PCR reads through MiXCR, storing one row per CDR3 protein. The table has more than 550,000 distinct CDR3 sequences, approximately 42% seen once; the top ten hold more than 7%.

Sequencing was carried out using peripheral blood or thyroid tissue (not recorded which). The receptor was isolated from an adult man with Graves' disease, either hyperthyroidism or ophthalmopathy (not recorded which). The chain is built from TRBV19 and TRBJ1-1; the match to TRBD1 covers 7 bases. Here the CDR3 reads CASAVTGTAEAFF. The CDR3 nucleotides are TGTGCCAGCGCGGTTACAGGGACAGCTGAAGCTTTCTTT.